These 5 T cell receptor beta chains were sequenced from one sample in a study of T cells in Graves' hyperthyroidism and ophthalmopathy (dated by TCRdb to between 2017 and 2020). The method behind the library was multiplex PCR. Sequenced on an Illumina HiSeq 2000. Amplification of TCR beta CDR3 regions was carried out from RNA transcripts. The first round of RT-PCR for the TCR CDR3 was performed with the HTBI primer set and the Qiagen OneStep RT-PCR kit. The public reads were reanalyzed by TCRdb: fastp trimming at Q25, MiXCR alignment, in-frame beta chains only. Rows with one shared CDR3 protein collapse into an entry with the most common genes and DNA. This sample gives more than 350,000 distinct CDR3 sequences in total; 15% to 20% of them show up just once. Approximately 30% of the sample comes from the top ten. Sequencing was performed on blood. The receptors here all came from a woman in her thirties with Graves' hyperthyroidism that later progressed to Graves' ophthalmopathy.

This clonotype was observed many times. CDR3 sequence reads: CSARAGGFRRRGGTDTQYF. The CDR3 DNA follows: TGCAGCGCTAGAGCCGGGGGGTTTCGCAGGCGAGGCGGCACAGATACGCAGTATTTT. The chain carries TRBV29-1 and TRBJ2-3; 7 bases line up with TRBD2. The germline V gene has CDR1 SQVTM and CDR2 ANQGSEA. V shed 7 bases and J 1 base; nucleotides not matched to a gene: 23. This CDR3 comprises 19 residues.

In this sample, this clonotype turned up many times. The chain recombines TRBV27 with TRBJ2-2; D is perhaps TRBD2 (6 bases). With 5 bases removed from V and 5 bases from J, the gap between germline ends came to 12 bases. The CDR3 contains 14 residues. CDR1 MNHEY and CDR2 SMNVEV come from the germline V gene (reference sequence). CDR3 in DNA: TGTGCCAGCAGTATCGGGAGAGCTACCGGGGAGCTGTTTTTT. This codes for CASSIGRATGELFF.

This clonotype was seen ten or more times. The V and J genes are TRBV12-3 or TRBV12-4 and TRBJ1-6; the D is unclear. The CDR3 has 18 residues. The V gene lost 2 bases and the J gene lost 5 bases, with 19 bases spanning the gap. The CDR3 region has the DNA TGTGCCAGCAGTTTATCCGACGGAGCGACACCTAATAATTCACCCCTCCACTTT. Residues: CASSLSDGATPNNSPLHF.

This clonotype has ten or more counts. The chain recombines TRBV6-2 or TRBV6-3 with TRBJ2-7, with TRBD1 matching 9 bases. The ends lost 5 bases at V and 2 bases at J; junction bases unmatched: 4. The CDR3 covers 14 residues. The germline gives CDR1 MNHEY, CDR2 SVGEGT. CDR3 nucleotides: TGTGCCAGCAGTGTCACAGGGGGCCCCTACGAGCAGTACTTC. This sequence encodes CASSVTGGPYEQYF.

A few counts support this clonotype. The chain is built from TRBV9 and TRBJ2-7; the D gene could be TRBD1 or TRBD2 (5 bases each). The V end was cut by 4 bases, the J end by 6 bases, with 14 bases between. The germline V gene has CDR1 SGDLS and CDR2 YYNGEE. This CDR3 has 13 amino acids. CDR3 sequence reads: CASSPRMGVEQYF. The CDR3 nucleotides are TGTGCCAGCAGCCCGAGGATGGGGGTCGAGCAGTACTTC. Variable domain in full (rest from reference TRBV9 and TRBJ2-7): DSGVTQTPKHLITATGQRVTLRCSPRSGDLSVYWYQQSLDQGLQFLIQYYNGEERAKGNILERFSAQQFPDLHSELNLSSLELGDSALYFCASSPRMGVEQYFGPGTRLTVT.